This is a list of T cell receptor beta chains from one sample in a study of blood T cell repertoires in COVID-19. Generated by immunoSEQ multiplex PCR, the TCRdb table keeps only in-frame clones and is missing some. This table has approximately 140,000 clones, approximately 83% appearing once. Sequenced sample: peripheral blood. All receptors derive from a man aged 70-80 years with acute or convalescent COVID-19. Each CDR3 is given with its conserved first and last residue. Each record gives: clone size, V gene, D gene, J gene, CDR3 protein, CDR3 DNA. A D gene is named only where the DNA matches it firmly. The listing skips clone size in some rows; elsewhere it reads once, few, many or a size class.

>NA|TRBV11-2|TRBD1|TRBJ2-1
CASSMYRGPHYNEQFF
TGTGCCAGCAGCATGTACAGGGGGCCTCATTACAATGAGCAGTTCTTC
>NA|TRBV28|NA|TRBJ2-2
CASSPYTTNTGELFF
TGTGCCAGCAGTCCATATACAACCAACACCGGGGAGCTGTTTTTT
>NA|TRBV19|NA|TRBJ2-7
CASSRPGDYEQYF
TGTGCCAGTAGTCGACCGGGAGACTACGAGCAGTACTTC
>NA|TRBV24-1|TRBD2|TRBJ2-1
CATSDSTGTSISNEQFF
TGTGCCACCAGTGATTCGACCGGGACTAGCATTTCCAATGAGCAGTTCTTC
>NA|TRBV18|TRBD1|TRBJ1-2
CASSPDRNRNYGYTF
TGTGCCAGCTCACCGGACAGGAACAGAAACTATGGCTACACCTTC
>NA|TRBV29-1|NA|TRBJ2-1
CSVEERLTAGEQFF
TGCAGCGTTGAAGAGCGATTGACCGCGGGAGAGCAGTTCTTC
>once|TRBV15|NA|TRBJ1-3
CATSSDRLAGNTIYF
TGTGCCACCAGCAGCGACAGGCTAGCCGGAAACACCATATATTTT
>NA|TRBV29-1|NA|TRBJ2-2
CSVQGGAGELFF
TGCAGCGTCCAGGGTGGCGCCGGGGAGCTGTTTTTT
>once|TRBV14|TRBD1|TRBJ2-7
CASSRNPGQTPYEQYF
TGTGCCAGCAGCCGCAACCCGGGACAGACTCCTTACGAGCAGTACTTC
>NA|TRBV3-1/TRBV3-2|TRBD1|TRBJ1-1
CASSHGNPTGSGTEAFF
TGTGCCAGCAGCCATGGAAACCCGACAGGGAGTGGCACTGAAGCTTTCTTT
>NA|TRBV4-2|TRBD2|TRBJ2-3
CASSQEAQTSGRSLTDTQYF
TGTGCCAGCAGCCAAGAAGCCCAGACTAGCGGGAGATCGCTCACAGATACGCAGTATTTT
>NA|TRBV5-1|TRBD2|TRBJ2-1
CASSLGLAGVNEQFF
TGCGCCAGCAGCTTGGGACTAGCGGGAGTAAATGAGCAGTTCTTC
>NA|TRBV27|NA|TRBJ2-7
CASSSRDLIREQYF
TGTGCCAGCAGTAGCCGGGACTTGATTAGAGAGCAGTACTTC
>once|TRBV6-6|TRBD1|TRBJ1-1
CATHQGARPEAFF
TGTGCCACTCATCAGGGGGCGCGTCCTGAAGCTTTCTTT
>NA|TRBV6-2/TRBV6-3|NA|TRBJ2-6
CASSYDYSGANVLTF
TGTGCCAGCAGTTATGACTACTCTGGGGCCAACGTCCTGACTTTC
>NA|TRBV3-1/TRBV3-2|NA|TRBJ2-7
CASSQAGRVAYEQYF
TGTGCCAGCAGCCAAGCGGGCAGGGTGGCCTACGAGCAGTACTTC
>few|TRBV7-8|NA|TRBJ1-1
CASSLVGQNTEAFF
TGTGCCAGCAGCTTAGTGGGACAGAACACTGAAGCTTTCTTT
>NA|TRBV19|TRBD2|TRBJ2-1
CASTRTSGNEQFF
TGTGCCAGTACTCGGACTAGCGGAAATGAGCAGTTCTTC
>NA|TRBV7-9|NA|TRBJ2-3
CASSPMGAVNTQYF
TGTGCCAGCAGCCCAATGGGAGCCGTAAATACGCAGTATTTT
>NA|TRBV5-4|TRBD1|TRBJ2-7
CASSGTGAEQYF
TGTGCCAGCAGCGGGACAGGGGCCGAGCAGTACTTC
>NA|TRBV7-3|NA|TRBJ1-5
CASSLNSRPDQPQHF
TGTGCCAGCAGCTTAAATTCCCGTCCTGATCAGCCCCAGCATTTT
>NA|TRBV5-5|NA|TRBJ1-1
CASSLVVGVLNTEAFF
TGTGCCAGCAGCTTGGTTGTAGGGGTATTGAACACTGAAGCTTTCTTT
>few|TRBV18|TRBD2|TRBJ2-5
CASSPGLADIQETQYF
TGTGCCAGCTCACCAGGACTAGCGGACATACAAGAGACCCAGTACTTC
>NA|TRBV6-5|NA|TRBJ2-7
CASSRVAVSSYEQYF
TGTGCCAGCAGCCGAGTAGCGGTTAGCTCCTACGAGCAGTACTTC
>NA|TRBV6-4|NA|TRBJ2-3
CASSEGARTDTQYF
TGTGCCAGCAGTGAGGGGGCACGCACAGATACGCAGTATTTT
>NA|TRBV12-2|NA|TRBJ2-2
CASRLGPAGGCAGELFF
TGTGCAAGTCGCTTAGGGCCCGCGGGAGGCTGTGCCGGGGAGCTGTTTTTT
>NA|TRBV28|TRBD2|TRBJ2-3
CASSPIRRREGYTDTQYF
TGTGCCAGCAGTCCTATCCGAAGGCGGGAGGGATACACAGATACGCAGTATTTT
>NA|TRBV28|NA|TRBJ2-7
CASSFRGHSNGQYF
TGTGCCAGCAGTTTCCGGGGACATAGCAACGGGCAGTACTTC
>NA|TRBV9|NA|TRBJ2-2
CASSPTGNTGELFF
TGTGCCAGCAGCCCGACAGGGAACACCGGGGAGCTGTTTTTT
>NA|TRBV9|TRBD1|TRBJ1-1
CASSVDARGARAEAFF
TGTGCCAGCAGCGTAGATGCCAGGGGGGCGAGGGCTGAAGCTTTCTTT
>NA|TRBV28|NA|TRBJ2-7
CASSLPGTGIGEQYF
TGTGCCAGCAGCCTACCCGGGACTGGGATCGGGGAGCAGTACTTC
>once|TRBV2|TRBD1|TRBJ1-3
CASRFPGGFSGNTIYF
TGTGCCAGCAGGTTTCCAGGGGGATTCTCTGGAAACACCATATATTTT
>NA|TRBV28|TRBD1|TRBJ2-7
CASRPTGTYEQYF
TGTGCCAGCAGACCGACAGGGACCTACGAGCAGTACTTC
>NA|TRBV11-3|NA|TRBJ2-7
CASSLGRDYEQYF
TGTGCCAGCAGCTTGGGGAGAGATTACGAGCAGTACTTC
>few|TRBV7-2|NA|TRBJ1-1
CASSLVGAALEAFF
TGTGCCAGCAGCTTAGTTGGGGCAGCACTTGAAGCTTTCTTT
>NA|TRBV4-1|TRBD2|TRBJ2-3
CASSQARTSGRKTDTQYF
TGCGCCAGCAGCCAAGCCCGGACTAGCGGGAGAAAAACAGATACGCAGTATTTT
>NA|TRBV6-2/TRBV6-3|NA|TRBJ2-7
CASSGQTYEQYF
TGTGCCAGCAGTGGACAAACCTACGAGCAGTACTTC
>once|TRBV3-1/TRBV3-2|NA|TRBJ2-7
CASSQELASYEQYF
TGTGCCAGCAGCCAAGAACTCGCCTCCTACGAGCAGTACTTC
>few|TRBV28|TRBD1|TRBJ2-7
CASSLLGTGAGEQYF
TGTGCCAGCAGTTTATTGGGGACAGGGGCTGGCGAGCAGTACTTC
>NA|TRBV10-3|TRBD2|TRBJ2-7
CAIRGEGVHEQYF
TGTGCCATCAGAGGGGAGGGAGTCCACGAGCAGTACTTC
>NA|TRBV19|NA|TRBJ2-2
CASSIERSTGELFF
TGTGCCAGTAGTATAGAGAGAAGCACCGGGGAGCTGTTTTTT
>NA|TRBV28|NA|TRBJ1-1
CASSSAGDLGKAFF
TGTGCCAGCAGTTCCGCAGGGGATCTAGGAAAGGCTTTCTTT
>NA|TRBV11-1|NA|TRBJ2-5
CASSLLAGETQYF
TGTGCCAGCAGCTTACTAGCTGGGGAGACCCAGTACTTC
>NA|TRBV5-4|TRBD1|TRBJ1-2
CASSQTGGYGYTF
TGTGCCAGCAGCCAAACAGGGGGCTATGGCTACACCTTC
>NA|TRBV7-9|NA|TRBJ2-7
CASSLSGYEQYF
TGTGCCAGCAGCTTATCCGGCTACGAGCAGTACTTC
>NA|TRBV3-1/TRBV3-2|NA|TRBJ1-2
CASSQAMGAHYGYTF
TGTGCCAGCAGCCAGGCGATGGGGGCACACTATGGCTACACCTTC
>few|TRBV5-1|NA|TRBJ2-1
CASSLSQGHNEQFF
TGCGCCAGCAGCTTAAGCCAGGGCCACAATGAGCAGTTCTTC
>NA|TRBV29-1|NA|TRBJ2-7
CSVEETRDTQQYF
TGCAGCGTTGAGGAAACCCGGGACACCCAGCAGTACTTC
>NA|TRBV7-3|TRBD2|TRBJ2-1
CASSPLRLAGVGDNEQFF
TGTGCCAGCAGCCCGCTAAGGCTAGCGGGAGTAGGCGACAATGAGCAGTTCTTC
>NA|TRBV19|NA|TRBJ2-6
CASSSVTGHSGANVLTF
TGTGCCAGTAGTTCCGTCACAGGGCACTCTGGGGCCAACGTCCTGACTTTC
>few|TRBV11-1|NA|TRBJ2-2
CASSLQVNTGELFF
TGTGCCAGCAGCTTACAGGTTAACACCGGGGAGCTGTTTTTT
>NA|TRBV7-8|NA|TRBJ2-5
CASSDLISHETQYF
TGTGCCAGCAGCGACTTAATTTCTCATGAGACCCAGTACTTC